Listed here are 8 T cell receptor beta chains from one sample, sequenced in a study of human T cells and chemical hapten exposure. One entry per CDR3 protein, called by TCRdb with MiXCR from the RACE reads. The sample holds approximately 84,000 distinct CDR3 sequences, approximately 10% seen once. Time point denoted: patch test 2, 6 weeks after DPC sensitization. The treatment is: therapeutic diphenylcyclopropenone sensitization with weekly scalp DPC. The sequencing used whole blood, collected in connection with sensitization to the hapten diphenylcyclopropenone (DPC). These receptor sequences come from a man between 18 and 29 years old with alopecia areata. Some clones in this sample may be carry-over from other donors' samples.

This clonotype occurred a few times. The chain has TRBV7-2 and TRBJ2-7; D is perhaps TRBD1 (7 bases). This CDR3 has 15 amino acids. Trimming cost V 0 bases and J 1 base, with 10 bases left between them. Germline values: CDR1 SGHTA, CDR2 FQGNSA. The CDR3 reads CASSLAAGGSYEQYV. The CDR3 DNA reads as TGTGCCAGCAGCTTAGCGGCAGGGGGGTCCTACGAGCAGTACGTC.

This clonotype was seen more than once but under ten times. The rearrangement joins TRBV2 to TRBJ2-5, with 9 positions matching TRBD2. From germline, CDR1 is SNHLY and CDR2 FYNNEI. This CDR3 region has 17 residues. Germline trimming cut 2 bases from V and 2 bases from J; bases unmatched to any gene: 9. Written as DNA, the CDR3 is TGTGCCAGCAGTGAATGGGGGCTAGCGGGGCTACAAGAGACCCAGTACTTC. Amino acid sequence: CASSEWGLAGLQETQYF.

In this sample, this clonotype turned up many times. DNA of the CDR3: TGTGCCACCAGTGATTTAACGGAGACGTCGAACACCGGGGAGCTGTTTTTT. Amino acid sequence: CATSDLTETSNTGELFF. The chain joins TRBV24-1 to TRBJ2-2; D remains unclear. This CDR3 spans 17 amino acids. Germline V gives CDR1 KGHDR, CDR2 SFDVKD. With 1 base removed from V and 0 bases from J, the gap between germline ends came to 11 bases.

The chain is built from TRBV3-1 and TRBJ1-5; 8 bases are shared with TRBD1. This CDR3 has 14 residues. CDR1 is LGHDT, CDR2 YNNKEL, per germline (reference sequence). The V segment lost 5 bases and the J segment 0 bases; nucleotides outside the gene matches: 0. This CDR3 reads CASSDRGSNQPQHF. In nucleotides, the CDR3 is TGTGCCAGCAGCGACAGGGGTAGCAATCAGCCCCAGCATTTT.

This clonotype showed up just a few times. This rearrangement joins TRBV7-3 to TRBJ1-1; D uncertain. This CDR3 has 13 residues. V was cut by 4 bases and J by 3 bases, with 9 bases left in between. The germline gives CDR1 SGHTA, CDR2 FQGTGA. The CDR3 region has the DNA TGTGCCAGCAGCTATAGGGCCGACACTGAAGCTTTCTTT. It translates to CASSYRADTEAFF. Full variable domain (remainder filled in from reference TRBV7-3 and TRBJ1-1): GAGVSQTPSNKVTEKGKYVELRCDPISGHTALYWYRQSLGQGPEFLIYFQGTGAADDSGLPNDRFFAVRPEGSVSTLKIQRTERGDSAVYLCASSYRADTEAFFGQGTRLTVV.

The chain is built from TRBV20-1 and TRBJ1-5, with D maybe TRBD1 (5 bases). The CDR3 consists of 16 residues. In germline, CDR1 is DFQATT, CDR2 SNEGSKA (reference sequence). The germline V and J ends were trimmed by 1 base and 2 bases, with 15 bases remaining between them. The CDR3 DNA reads as TGCAGTGCTAGAGTTTTGGGGGATATCGGCAATCAGCCCCAGCATTTT. It is translated as CSARVLGDIGNQPQHF.

The V call is TRBV28, the J call TRBJ2-3; D remains unclear. With 2 bases removed from V and 0 bases from J, the gap between germline ends came to 9 bases. The germline V gene has CDR1 MDHEN and CDR2 SYDVKM. The CDR3 loop spans 15 amino acids. The CDR3 coding sequence is TGTGCCAGCAGTTTACACAGCCCTAGCACAGATACGCAGTATTTT. Its protein is CASSLHSPSTDTQYF.

The rearrangement links TRBV5-1 to TRBJ2-2; 8 nucleotides agree with TRBD1. The V and J ends lost 6 bases and 7 bases, in that order; junction bases with no gene match: 8. The CDR3 covers 14 residues. Germline V gene sequence: CDR1 SGHRS, CDR2 YFSETQ. CDR3 DNA sequence: TGCGCCAGCATTCTGACAGGGGCTGGCGGGGAGCTGTTTTTT. Protein sequence: CASILTGAGGELFF.